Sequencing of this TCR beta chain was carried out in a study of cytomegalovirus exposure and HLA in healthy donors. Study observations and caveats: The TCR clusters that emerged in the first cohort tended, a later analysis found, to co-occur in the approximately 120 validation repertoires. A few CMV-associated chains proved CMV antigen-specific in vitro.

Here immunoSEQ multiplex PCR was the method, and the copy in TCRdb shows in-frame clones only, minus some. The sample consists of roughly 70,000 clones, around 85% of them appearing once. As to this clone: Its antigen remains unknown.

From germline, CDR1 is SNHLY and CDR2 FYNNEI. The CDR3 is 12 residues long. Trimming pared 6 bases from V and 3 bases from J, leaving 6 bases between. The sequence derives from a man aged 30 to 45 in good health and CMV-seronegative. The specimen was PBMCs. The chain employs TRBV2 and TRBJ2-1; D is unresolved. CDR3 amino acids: CASRADYNEQFF. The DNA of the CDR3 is TGTGCCAGCAGGGCTGACTACAATGAGCAGTTCTTC.